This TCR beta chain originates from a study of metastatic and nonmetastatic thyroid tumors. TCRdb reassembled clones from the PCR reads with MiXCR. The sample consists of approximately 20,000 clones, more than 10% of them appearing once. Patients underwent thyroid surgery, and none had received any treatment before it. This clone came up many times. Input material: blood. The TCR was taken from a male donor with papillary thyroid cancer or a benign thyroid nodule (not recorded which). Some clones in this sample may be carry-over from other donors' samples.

The DNA of the CDR3 is TGCAGTGCTAGAGGGGGGACAGGGATCACTGAAGCTTTCTTT. Its translation: CSARGGTGITEAFF. V is TRBV20-1 and J is TRBJ1-1, with 9 bases that match TRBD1. Trimming at V came to 1 base and at J to 4 bases, leaving 4 bases not matched to a gene. Germline CDR1 is DFQATT and CDR2 is SNEGSKA (reference sequence). There are 14 residues in the CDR3.